This TCR beta chain was captured in a study of shared T cell receptors in the human thymus. Profiled with immunoSEQ multiplex PCR; TCRdb holds only in-frame clones, not every one. The sample has 650,000 to 950,000 clones, approximately 85% seen once. This CDR3 is 16 amino acids long. The junction had 7 bases not matched to a gene; V was cut back by 2 bases and J by 4 bases. The germline V gene has CDR1 LGHNA and CDR2 YSLEER. This sample also belongs to another study, concerning human thymus T cells. That source notes: During corrective heart surgery, resections were taken, and the thymus tissue came from them. Both thymic and peripheral blood repertoires showed apparently biased V and J usage. Reports from related research described highly overlapping thymic repertoires among unrelated individuals.

The chain recombines TRBV4-3 with TRBJ2-3; TRBD2 aligns across 9 bases. Sequencing input: thymocytes. The receptor comes from a girl under three years old with a congenital heart defect. The CDR3 DNA sequence: TGCGCCAGCAGCCAAAGACTAGCGGACGGGGCAGATACGCAGTATTTT. It is translated as CASSQRLADGADTQYF.